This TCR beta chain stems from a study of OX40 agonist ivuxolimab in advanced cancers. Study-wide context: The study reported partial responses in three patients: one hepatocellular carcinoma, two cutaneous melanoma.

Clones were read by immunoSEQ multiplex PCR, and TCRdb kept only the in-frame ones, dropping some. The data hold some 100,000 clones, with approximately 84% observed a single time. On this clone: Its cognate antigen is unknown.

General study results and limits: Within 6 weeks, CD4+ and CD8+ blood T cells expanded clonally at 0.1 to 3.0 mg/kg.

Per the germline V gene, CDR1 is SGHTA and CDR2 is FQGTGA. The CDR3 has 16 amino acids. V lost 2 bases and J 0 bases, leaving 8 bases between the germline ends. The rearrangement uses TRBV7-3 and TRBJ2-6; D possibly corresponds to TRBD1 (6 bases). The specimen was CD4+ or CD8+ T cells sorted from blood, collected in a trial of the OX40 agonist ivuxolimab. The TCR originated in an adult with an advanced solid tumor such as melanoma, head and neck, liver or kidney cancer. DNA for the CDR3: TGTGCCAGCAGCTTAGGACAGAACTCTGGGGCCAACGTCCTGACTTTC. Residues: CASSLGQNSGANVLTF. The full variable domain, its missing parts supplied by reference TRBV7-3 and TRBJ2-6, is GAGVSQTPSNKVTEKGKYVELRCDPISGHTALYWYRQSLGQGPEFLIYFQGTGAADDSGLPNDRFFAVRPEGSVSTLKIQRTERGDSAVYLCASSLGQNSGANVLTFGAGSRLTVL.